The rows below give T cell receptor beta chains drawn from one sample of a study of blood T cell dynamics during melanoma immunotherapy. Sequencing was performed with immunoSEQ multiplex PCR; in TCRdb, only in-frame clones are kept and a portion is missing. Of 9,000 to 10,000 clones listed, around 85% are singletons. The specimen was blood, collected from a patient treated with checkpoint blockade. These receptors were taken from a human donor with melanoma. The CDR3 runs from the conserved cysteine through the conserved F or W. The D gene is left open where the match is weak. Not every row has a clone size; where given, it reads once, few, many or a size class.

CASRDTGGSYEQYF	TGTGCCAGCAGGGATACAGGGGGCTCCTACGAGCAGTACTTC	NA	TRBJ2-7	TRBV28	TRBD1
CAISESDSGYGYTF	TGTGCCATCAGTGAGTCTGACTCCGGCTATGGCTACACCTTC	once	TRBJ1-2	TRBV6-5	NA
CASSLQRGAKETQYF	TGTGCCAGCAGTCTCCAGCGGGGGGCCAAAGAGACCCAGTACTTC	NA	TRBJ2-5	TRBV28	TRBD2
CASTGGGPDTQYF	TGTGCCAGCACCGGGGGGGGACCAGATACGCAGTATTTT	NA	TRBJ2-3	TRBV7-8	TRBD2
CASSATGGWYEQYF	TGTGCCAGCAGCGCAACAGGGGGATGGTACGAGCAGTACTTC	NA	TRBJ2-7	TRBV9	TRBD1
CASGGVGTDTQYF	TGTGCCAGCGGGGGGGTGGGCACAGATACGCAGTATTTT	NA	TRBJ2-3	TRBV2	TRBD2
CASSGGPEAFF	TGTGCCAGCAGTGGGGGTCCTGAAGCTTTCTTT	NA	TRBJ1-1	TRBV27	NA
CASSVDQAGVGDTQYF	TGTGCCAGCAGCGTAGATCAAGCGGGGGTCGGAGATACGCAGTATTTT	NA	TRBJ2-3	TRBV9	TRBD2
CASSPTGSYGYTF	TGTGCCAGCAGTCCCACAGGGAGTTATGGCTACACCTTC	NA	TRBJ1-2	TRBV6-6	NA
CASKRLAGLYEQYF	TGTGCCAGCAAACGGCTAGCGGGGCTCTACGAGCAGTACTTC	NA	TRBJ2-7	TRBV5-1	TRBD2
CACGVADGYGYTF	TGTGCCTGCGGCGTGGCGGATGGCTATGGCTACACCTTC	once	TRBJ1-2	TRBV30	NA
CASSLGLDNSPLHF	TGTGCCAGCAGCCTCGGTCTGGATAATTCACCCCTCCACTTT	few	TRBJ1-6	TRBV9	NA